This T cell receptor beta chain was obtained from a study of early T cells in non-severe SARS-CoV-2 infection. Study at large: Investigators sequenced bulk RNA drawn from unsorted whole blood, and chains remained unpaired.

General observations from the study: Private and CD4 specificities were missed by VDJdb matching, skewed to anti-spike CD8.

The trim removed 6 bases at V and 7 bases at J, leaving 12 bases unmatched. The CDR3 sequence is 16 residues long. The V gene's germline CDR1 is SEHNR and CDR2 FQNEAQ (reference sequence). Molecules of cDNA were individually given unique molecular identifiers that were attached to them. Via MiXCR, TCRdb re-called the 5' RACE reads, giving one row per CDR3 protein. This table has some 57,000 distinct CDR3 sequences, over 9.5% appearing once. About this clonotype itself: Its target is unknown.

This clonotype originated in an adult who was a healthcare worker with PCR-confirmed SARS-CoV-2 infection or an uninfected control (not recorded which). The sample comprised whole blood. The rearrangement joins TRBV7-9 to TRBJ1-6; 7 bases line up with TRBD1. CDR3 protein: CASRPSPDRVNSPLHF. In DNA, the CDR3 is TGTGCCAGCAGGCCGAGCCCCGACAGGGTAAATTCACCCCTCCACTTT. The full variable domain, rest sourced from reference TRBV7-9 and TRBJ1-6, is DTGVSQNPRHKITKRGQNVTFRCDPISEHNRLYWYRQTLGQGPEFLTYFQNEAQLEKSRLLSDRFSAERPKGSFSTLEIQRTEQGDSAMYLCASRPSPDRVNSPLHFGNGTRLTVT.